The 28 T cell receptor beta chains below were found in one sample sequenced in a study of shared clonotypes between healthy human individuals (dated by TCRdb to 2019 to 2021). The protocol used for the library was the immunoSEQ multiplex PCR assay. The table was pulled from immuneACCESS by TCRdb, which kept in-frame rearrangements only. Such tables lose some clones; where checked, under half of the loss comes from unresolved V genes, and the rest has no known cause. The sample contains some 1.5 million clones, roughly 96% of them found a single time. The ten largest clones capture approximately 1% of the sample. Sequencing was done on a sample of naive CD4+ T cells sorted from blood. This specimen's cell subset or site label, interpreted: CD45RA+ positively selected. The receptors shown here come from a man younger than 40 in good health.

The CDR3 loop is CASSLGTVYEQYF. In nucleotides, the CDR3 is TGTGCCAGCAGCTTAGGGACAGTCTACGAGCAGTACTTC. This sequence joins TRBV7-6 and TRBJ2-7; maybe TRBD1 (6 bases). Trimming shortened V by 1 base and J by 3 bases, and 7 bases separated the two germline ends. CDR1 and CDR2 from the germline V gene are SGHVS and FNYEAQ. The CDR3 consists of 13 residues.

The chain employs TRBV18 and TRBJ2-2; TRBD2 agrees at 13 bases. Losses at the gene ends were 3 bases for V and 2 bases for J; bases not matched to a gene: 3. Germline V gene sequence: CDR1 KGHSH, CDR2 LQKENI. The CDR3 totals 17 residues. CDR3 nucleotide sequence: TGTGCCAGCTCACCTGGACTAGCGGGAGTTAACACCGGGGAGCTGTTTTTT. Its protein product is CASSPGLAGVNTGELFF.

The chain links TRBV6-5 to TRBJ2-1, with D unclear. CDR1 is MNHEY, CDR2 SVGAGI, per germline. Trimming pared 4 bases from V and 0 bases from J, leaving 4 bases between. The CDR3 length is 13 residues. The DNA of the CDR3 is TGTGCCAGCAGTTGGGCCTCCTACAATGAGCAGTTCTTC. Protein product: CASSWASYNEQFF.

The chain links TRBV4-1 to TRBJ2-7; perhaps TRBD2 as D (5 bases). Looked up from germline, CDR1 is MGHRA and CDR2 is YSYEKL. Trimming took 1 base from V and 2 from J, leaving 15 bases between them. The CDR3 extends over 16 amino acids. CDR3 amino acids: CASSQGTWTATYEQYF. In nucleotides, the CDR3 is TGCGCCAGCAGCCAAGGCACCTGGACTGCAACCTACGAGCAGTACTTC.

This clone was detected only once. This chain connects TRBV30 to TRBJ2-7, with D possibly being TRBD2 (6 bases). The germline V gene encodes CDR1 GTSNPN and CDR2 SVGIG (reference sequence). The CDR3 has 15 residues. V shed 1 base and J shed 2 bases, with 15 bases lying between them. The CDR3 coding sequence is TGTGCCTGGAGTGCACGGAGGGCCGCCCCCTACGAGCAGTACTTC. It specifies CAWSARRAAPYEQYF. Combining the CDR3 with reference TRBV30 and TRBJ2-7 gives the whole variable domain SQTIHQWPATLVQPVGSPLSLECTVEGTSNPNLYWYRQAAGRGLQLLFYSVGIGQISSEVPQNLSASRPQDRQFILSSKKLLLSDSGFYLCAWSARRAAPYEQYFGPGTRLTVT.

This chain connects TRBV5-4 to TRBJ1-2, with D tentatively TRBD1 (6 bases). The ends were cut back, 5 bases at V and 8 bases at J, with 13 bases in the middle. This CDR3 is built from 12 residues. Per the germline V gene, CDR1 is SGHNT and CDR2 is YYREEE (reference sequence). CDR3 in amino acids: CASSPKGGGYTF. In DNA form, the CDR3 reads TGTGCCAGCAGTCCTAAAGGGGGAGGCTACACCTTC.

The V call is TRBV7-2, the J call TRBJ2-1, with D tentatively TRBD2 (5 bases). V shed 5 bases and J shed 3 bases, with 17 bases lying between them. Germline V gene lookup returns CDR1 SGHTA and CDR2 FQGNSA. The CDR3 covers 16 residues. For the CDR3, the DNA is TGTGCCAGCAGCAAGGAGTTGGCGGGCGGCTACAATGAGCAGTTCTTC. This sequence encodes CASSKELAGGYNEQFF.

The rearrangement joins TRBV9 to TRBJ2-3; 7 positions match TRBD1. J lost 5 bases, V lost 1 base, and 4 bases had no gene match. In germline, CDR1 is SGDLS, CDR2 YYNGEE. The CDR3 is 14 amino acids. This CDR3 is CASSVYRGLDTQYF. The CDR3 coding sequence is TGTGCCAGCAGCGTATACAGGGGATTAGATACGCAGTATTTT.

V and J are TRBV6-5 and TRBJ2-7; D is undetermined. V lost 0 bases and J 3 bases, leaving 6 bases between the germline ends. The CDR3 covers 13 residues. CDR1 and CDR2 (germline): MNHEY, SVGAGI. The CDR3 loop is CASSYSYNYEQYF. In nucleotides, the CDR3 is TGTGCCAGCAGTTACTCCTACAACTACGAGCAGTACTTC.

The J gene is TRBJ2-1, the V gene TRBV5-4; D gene uncertain. This CDR3 is built from 13 residues. CDR1 and CDR2 (germline): SGHNT, YYREEE (reference sequence). V was trimmed by 0 bases and J by 7 bases, leaving 8 bases between them. CDR3 region: CASSLAVSNEQFF. The CDR3 nucleotides are TGTGCCAGCAGCTTGGCCGTGAGTAATGAGCAGTTCTTC.

Details on this clone: The same CDR3 also results from other DNA sequences found in this sample. The chain is built from TRBV7-2 and TRBJ1-2; D possibly corresponds to TRBD1 (5 bases). This CDR3 contains 14 residues. V gave up 1 base and J gave up 3 bases, with 9 bases separating them. Germline-derived CDR1 and CDR2 are SGHTA and FQGNSA. The CDR3 is CASSLVGGDYGYTF. The DNA of the CDR3 is TGTGCCAGCAGCTTAGTTGGGGGGGACTATGGCTACACCTTC.

The chain employs TRBV29-1 and TRBJ2-7; possibly TRBD1 or TRBD2 for D (5 bases each). V lost 5 bases, J lost 2 bases, and 16 bases lay in between. This CDR3 is built from 14 residues. Germline lookup yields CDR1 SQVTM and CDR2 ANQGSEA. The CDR3, as DNA: TGCAGCGTTCACCTAGGTGAGGGGCCCTACGAGCAGTACTTC. Translated, it gives CSVHLGEGPYEQYF.

The V gene is TRBV7-9, the J gene TRBJ2-3, with TRBD2 matching 8 bases. V lost 7 bases and J lost 3; bases outside the gene matches: 9. The CDR3 consists of 15 residues. Germline V gives CDR1 SEHNR, CDR2 FQNEAQ (reference sequence). CDR3 coding DNA: TGTGCCAGCACCCTGGGACTAGGAAGGACAGATACGCAGTATTTT. Protein: CASTLGLGRTDTQYF.

The V call is TRBV7-2, the J call TRBJ2-1, with TRBD1 matching 7 bases. V was pared by 5 bases and J by 0 bases, with 10 bases of the junction left unmatched. The CDR3 covers 17 residues. The germline V gene has CDR1 SGHTA and CDR2 FQGNSA. CDR3 sequence reads: CASSEYRGPSSYNEQFF. DNA for the CDR3: TGTGCCAGCAGCGAATACAGGGGTCCGAGCTCCTACAATGAGCAGTTCTTC.

The chain recombines TRBV2 with TRBJ2-2, with 8 bases aligning to TRBD1. This CDR3 has 15 amino acids. J gave up 5 bases and V 4 bases, and 6 bases lay outside the gene matches. Germline V gene data show CDR1 as SNHLY and CDR2 as FYNNEI. CDR3 region: CASSVGRGQTGELFF. DNA of the CDR3: TGTGCCAGCAGTGTAGGCAGGGGGCAGACCGGGGAGCTGTTTTTT.

V usage is TRBV30 and J usage is TRBJ2-3; D not resolved. The V end was cut by 0 bases, the J end by 1 base, with 8 bases between. The CDR3 spans 14 residues. Germline values: CDR1 GTSNPN, CDR2 SVGIG (reference sequence). The CDR3 DNA is TGTGCCTGGAGTGTCAGAGCTGGCACAGATACGCAGTATTTT. Protein product: CAWSVRAGTDTQYF.

The genes are TRBV28 and TRBJ2-7; 9 positions agree with TRBD2. There are 15 residues in the CDR3. Germline loops: CDR1 MDHEN, CDR2 SYDVKM. V trimming: 5 bases; J trimming: 6 bases; junction bases outside the gene matches: 11. Written as DNA, the CDR3 is TGTGCCAGCAGTGACCATAGCGGGAGAATCGGCGAGCAGTACTTC. Protein product: CASSDHSGRIGEQYF.

The chain couples TRBV6-1 to TRBJ1-4, with 11 nucleotides matching TRBD1. The trim removed 4 bases at V and 7 bases at J, leaving 5 bases unmatched. This CDR3 spans 15 amino acids. Germline loops: CDR1 MNHNS, CDR2 SASEGT. The CDR3 DNA sequence: TGTGCCAGCAGTGTGAGGGGGACAGGGGGTGAAAAACTGTTTTTT. It is translated as CASSVRGTGGEKLFF.

The chain joins TRBV10-1 to TRBJ2-5; TRBD2 matches at 12 bases. This CDR3 region has 16 residues. Germline CDR1 and CDR2: WNHNN and SYGVQD (reference sequence). The V gene end was trimmed by 6 bases and the J gene end by 6 bases; junction bases not matched to a gene: 11. This chain's CDR3 is CASSPNLAGGRKTQYF. CDR3 nucleotides: TGCGCCAGCAGCCCTAATCTAGCGGGAGGGAGAAAGACCCAGTACTTC.

V is TRBV5-1 and J is TRBJ2-2; TRBD2 aligns across 8 bases. The germline gives CDR1 SGHRS, CDR2 YFSETQ. V shed 1 base, J shed 5 bases, and the junction held 13 bases outside the gene matches. CDR3 length equals 18 residues. Here the CDR3 reads CASSLRAGGAGRTGELFF. CDR3 in DNA: TGCGCCAGCAGCTTGCGCGCGGGGGGAGCGGGAAGGACCGGGGAGCTGTTTTTT. Looking up the rest from reference TRBV5-1 and TRBJ2-2 gives the full variable domain: KAGVTQTPRYLIKTRGQQVTLSCSPISGHRSVSWYQQTPGQGLQFLFEYFSETQRNKGNFPGRFSGRQFSNSRSEMNVSTLELGDSALYLCASSLRAGGAGRTGELFFGEGSRLTVL.

V and J are TRBV5-4 and TRBJ1-4; unclear D gene. This CDR3 spans 15 amino acids. Germline CDR1 is SGHNT and CDR2 is YYREEE (reference sequence). The V end lost 4 bases, the J end lost 7 bases, and 17 bases lay between the germline ends. The CDR3 DNA is TGTGCCAGCAGCCCGGGGTGGGCTCCGAGTGAAAAACTGTTTTTT. Encoded protein: CASSPGWAPSEKLFF.

A word on this clone: The same CDR3 also results from other DNA sequences found in this sample. The V call is TRBV6-1, the J call TRBJ1-1; D gene uncertain. The V gene lost 2 bases and the J gene lost 5 bases, with 6 bases spanning the gap. Looked up from germline, CDR1 is MNHNS and CDR2 is SASEGT. This CDR3 is built from 12 residues. CDR3 sequence: CASSELGTEAFF. CDR3 DNA: TGTGCCAGCAGTGAACTCGGGACTGAAGCTTTCTTT.

The chain has TRBV5-6 and TRBJ1-1; TRBD1 is a possible D gene (5 bases). The V and J ends lost 4 bases and 11 bases respectively, with 15 bases between them. The CDR3 has 12 amino acids. The germline gives CDR1 SGHDT, CDR2 YYEEEE. The CDR3 spells CASSLYGGFAFF. The CDR3 region has the DNA TGTGCCAGCAGCCTTTACGGGGGATTTGCTTTCTTT.

The chain employs TRBV28 and TRBJ2-1; TRBD2 is a possible D gene (5 bases). This CDR3 is 16 amino acids long. CDR1 and CDR2 (germline): MDHEN, SYDVKM. V was shortened by 8 bases and J by 0 bases, with 17 bases between the two germline ends. The CDR3 nucleotides read TGTGCCAGCGCCCTTTCCCTAGCCAGCTCCTACAATGAGCAGTTCTTC. It is translated as CASALSLASSYNEQFF.

V gene TRBV7-9 combines with J gene TRBJ1-5; 9 bases fit TRBD1. The CDR3 consists of 15 residues. CDR1 and CDR2 from the germline V gene are SEHNR and FQNEAQ (reference sequence). V lost 5 bases to trimming and J lost 7 bases; unmatched junction nucleotides: 9. The CDR3 protein is CASSQGTGLGQPQHF. The CDR3, as DNA: TGTGCCAGCAGCCAAGGGACAGGGCTCGGCCAGCCCCAGCATTTT.

The rearrangement links TRBV27 to TRBJ2-7; either TRBD1 or TRBD2 may fit D (5 bases each). The CDR3 has 15 residues. Trimming removed 6 bases from V and 0 bases from J, with 15 bases in between. CDR1 is MNHEY and CDR2 is SMNVEV in the germline V gene (reference sequence). CDR3 sequence (DNA): TGTGCCAGCAGGGTGGGACGATGGAGCTCCTACGAGCAGTACTTC. Its translation is CASRVGRWSSYEQYF.

In DNA, the CDR3 is TGTGCCAGCAGCACGGGACCCCTGAGCTCTGGAAACACCATATATTTT. Translated, it gives CASSTGPLSSGNTIYF. V usage is TRBV7-2 and J usage is TRBJ1-3, with D possibly matching TRBD1 (5 bases). With 5 bases removed from V and 0 bases from J, the gap between germline ends came to 14 bases. The CDR3 sequence is 16 residues long. Germline V gives CDR1 SGHTA, CDR2 FQGNSA.

The genes are TRBV19 and TRBJ1-5, with D tentatively TRBD1 (5 bases). Germline V gives CDR1 LNHDA, CDR2 SQIVND (reference sequence). The CDR3 loop spans 15 amino acids. V was cut by 2 bases and J by 0 bases, with 8 bases left in between. CDR3 sequence (DNA): TGTGCCAGTAGTATAAGGACAACTAGCAATCAGCCCCAGCATTTT. Protein: CASSIRTTSNQPQHF.